Given below is one T cell receptor (beta chain) in context. Germline V gene data show CDR1 as LNHDA and CDR2 as SQIVND (reference sequence). The CDR3 sequence is 14 residues long. Trimming removed 4 bases from V and 7 bases from J; junction bases left unmatched: 6. Source study methods: Nucleated cell counts were estimated from reference gene primer amplification. This table comes from immunoSEQ multiplex PCR, and its TCRdb copy is limited to in-frame clones, with some not included. V, J and clone size are taken as reported in that table, and D and trimming were inferred from the DNA itself. Counted here are around 130,000 clones, around 77% occurring once; the ten biggest clones make up roughly 7.9%. The entry originates in a study of blood T cell repertoires in COVID-19. Looking at the study overall: Sites across the United States, Italy and Spain contributed samples from acute and convalescent COVID-19.

This chain links TRBV19 with TRBJ1-1; 10 bases align to TRBD1. The sequence came from a human donor in a cohort sampled during active COVID-19. Sample: peripheral blood. The CDR3 region is CASSRQGARGEAFF. In DNA, the CDR3 is TGTGCCAGTAGTAGACAGGGGGCGAGGGGTGAAGCTTTCTTT.